Following are 3 T cell receptor beta chains from one sample sequenced in a study of CXCR3-negative and CXCR3-positive naive CD8 T cells (dated by TCRdb to the late 2010s). The listed sequencing device is NextSeq 550. The Human TCR Profiling Kit (MiLaboratory) was used to prepare UMI-labeled 5' RACE TRB cDNA libraries. One entry per CDR3 protein sequence results from the TCRdb reprocessing of the reads, with DNA left out. In this sample's table one finds over 55,000 distinct CDR3 sequences. Clones ranked in the top ten supply about 20% of the sample. Sequencing was done on a sample of memory CD8+ T cells from blood. What the cell subset or site label conveys for this sample: conventional CD8+ memory T cells (TMEM), sorted as controls. These receptor sequences come from a human donor in good health. Some clones in this sample may be carry-over from other donors' samples.

This sequence joins TRBV7-6 and TRBJ2-7; TCRdb's D call of TRBD1 is untestable without DNA. Germline V gene sequence: CDR1 SGHVS, CDR2 FNYEAQ. This CDR3 has 14 residues. The CDR3 protein is CASSFYGGSGEQYF. The whole variable domain, remainder taken from reference TRBV7-6 and TRBJ2-7, is GAGVSQSPRYKVTKRGQDVALRCDPISGHVSLYWYRQALGQGPEFLTYFNYEAQQDKSGLPNDRFSAERPEGSISTLTIQRTEQRDSAMYRCASSFYGGSGEQYFGPGTRLTVT.

The rearrangement uses TRBV29-1 and TRBJ1-1. The CDR3 is 11 residues long. CDR1 is SQVTM, CDR2 ANQGSEA, per germline. This CDR3 is CSVDGGVDDPF.

The CDR3 loop is CSGDFSYEQYF. This sequence joins TRBV29-1 and TRBJ2-7; as DNA is missing, the TRBD2 call by TCRdb cannot be tested. CDR3 size: 11 residues. The germline V gene has CDR1 SQVTM and CDR2 ANQGSEA.